The text below deals with one TCR beta chain. What it binds is not known. CDR1 is SGHDT and CDR2 is YYEEEE in the germline V gene. V was trimmed by 2 bases and J by 9 bases, leaving 12 bases between them. The length of the CDR3 is 13 residues. This entry is derived from a study of PD-L1 blockade in urothelial cancer. For the study at large: Patients went on atezolizumab around 2014, receiving 1,200 mg intravenously every 3 weeks. Treatment start was followed by blood analysis at 3 weeks (second dose) and again at 6 weeks. Bladder-origin urothelial cancer in males described about 85% of the roughly 30 patients. General study results and limits: TCR clonality was measured in pretreatment peripheral blood. Clonality below the median predicted better survival.

Profiled with immunoSEQ multiplex PCR; TCRdb holds only in-frame clones, not every one. The sample carries 45,000 to 55,000 clones, 75% to 85% recorded once. Time point of the sample: pretreatment peripheral blood. Here the sequenced sample was PBMCs, taken around atezolizumab (anti-PD-L1) treatment. The sequence was obtained from a man in his 70s with urothelial cancer. The chain joins TRBV5-6 to TRBJ2-4, with D possibly matching TRBD2 (5 bases). The CDR3, as DNA: TGTGCCAGCAGCTTTGTGGGAGCGATCATTCAGTACTTC. It is translated as CASSFVGAIIQYF.